These T cell receptor beta chains were read from a single sample in a study of neoadjuvant anti-PD-1 for oral cavity cancer. Some clones are missing from TCRdb's copy, which holds only in-frame ones; the method was immunoSEQ multiplex PCR. The profile shows 15,000 to 20,000 clones, approximately 67% of them singletons. The starting material was PBMCs, obtained before nivolumab (anti-PD-1) treatment. All receptors derive from a person aged 35-79 years with oral cavity squamous cell carcinoma. The conserved cysteine and the conserved F or W are not part of the CDR3 here.

v_gene,len,j_gene,CDR3aa
TRBV9,10,TRBJ2-7,ASSPGSPEQY
TRBV14,18,TRBJ2-2,ASSQEPLRLAAYNTGELF
TRBV2,9,TRBJ2-2,ASAEVGELF
TRBV6-6,8,TRBJ2-1,ASSYSEQF
TRBV6-5,13,TRBJ2-2,ASSPGREGIGELF
TRBV7-2,14,TRBJ2-7,ASSSSSSGSRYEQY
TRBV30,13,TRBJ2-5,AWSVWTGSQETQY
TRBV11-2,13,TRBJ2-3,ASSSAGGATDTQY
TRBV15,14,TRBJ1-5,ATSIRTGTYYQPQH
TRBV9,11,TRBJ1-5,ASSVAENQPQH
TRBV4-1,12,TRBJ2-3,ASSQDGSTDTQY
TRBV14,13,TRBJ1-1,ASSPTDRFYTEAF
TRBV6-1,16,TRBJ2-6,ASSARAGRTSGANVLT
TRBV30,11,TRBJ1-5,AWTYSPGQPQH
TRBV6-5,11,TRBJ2-7,ASSYEVRGEQY
TRBV30,12,TRBJ1-1,AWRITGVGTEAF
TRBV2,16,TRBJ2-7,ASSLLKGGLDRNYEQY
TRBV25-1,12,TRBJ1-1,ASNTGTTNTEAF
TRBV6-6,13,TRBJ1-1,ASSYGDRLGSEAF
TRBV9,10,TRBJ2-3,ASSVGRDTQY
TRBV10-2,10,TRBJ2-7,ASWTSGYEQY
TRBV30,10,TRBJ2-2,AWSWTNGELF
TRBV11-3,10,TRBJ2-1,ASSARAGEQF
TRBV15,13,TRBJ2-7,ATSRDKRAWDEQY
TRBV19,13,TRBJ2-6,ASREGVSGANVLT
TRBV11-2,12,TRBJ2-7,ASSLGFANYEQY
TRBV6-5,13,TRBJ2-5,ASSSDHLGVETQY
TRBV4-1,12,TRBJ2-5,ASSQEPWQETQY
TRBV5-1,11,TRBJ2-5,ASSSPGTSTQY
TRBV6-1,12,TRBJ1-1,ASSPHTGNTEAF
TRBV4-1,13,TRBJ2-1,ASSHGTLRTNEQF
TRBV10-3,11,TRBJ1-1,AISETPNTEAF
TRBV19,14,TRBJ2-3,ASSLKRDRYTDTQY
TRBV19,13,TRBJ2-2,ASGTGNERTGELF
TRBV13,14,TRBJ1-3,ASSLGQGSSGNTIY
TRBV19,13,TRBJ1-2,ASSRPLTGDYGYT
TRBV7-9,11,TRBJ1-2,ASSLDPIYGYT
TRBV5-1,13,TRBJ2-7,ASSVGRRGLNEQY
TRBV5-5,13,TRBJ2-7,ASSPTGTGEGEQY
TRBV7-3,14,TRBJ1-1,ASSLLADSLNTEAF
TRBV5-1,13,TRBJ2-7,ASSPGWGDLYEQY
TRBV10-3,12,TRBJ1-5,AISDEGWNQPQH
TRBV10-2,13,TRBJ2-6,ASSDGTRVSNVLT
TRBV5-6,12,TRBJ2-3,ASSFGRNTDTQY
TRBV30,11,TRBJ1-1,AWQFQLNTEAF
TRBV9,12,TRBJ1-5,ASSVGGVSQPQH
TRBV5-6,12,TRBJ2-5,ASSSPRQTETQY
TRBV29-1,11,TRBJ1-2,SVESEGWYGYT
TRBV6-1,11,TRBJ2-7,ASSGGWTYEQY
TRBV5-1,12,TRBJ2-1,ASSLGGSYNEQF
TRBV27,11,TRBJ2-7,ASSLGQSYEQY
TRBV28,14,TRBJ2-6,ASTLKGGSGANVLT
TRBV4-1,10,TRBJ1-2,ASSQGQYGYT
TRBV6-5,13,TRBJ1-4,ASSYGGTENEKLF
TRBV5-6,11,TRBJ1-1,ASTHERDTEAF
TRBV6-6,14,TRBJ1-4,ASSLVQGATNEKLF
TRBV2,10,TRBJ2-1,AIPGVSGEQF
TRBV29-1,14,TRBJ2-5,SVGQVSGAFQETQY
TRBV14,11,TRBJ1-2,ASSQDRRYGYT